These T cell receptor beta chains were read from a single sample in a study of blood T cell repertoires in COVID-19. The repertoire was sequenced with immunoSEQ multiplex PCR; TCRdb's copy has only in-frame clones and lacks some. The repertoire consists of 55,000 to 95,000 clones, with roughly four fifths occurring once and the leading ten covering under 2%. Sequenced input: peripheral blood. The receptor set was obtained from a woman aged 55-70 years with acute or convalescent COVID-19. CDR3s include the opening cysteine and the closing phenylalanine or tryptophan. Each record gives: clone size, J gene, D gene, V gene, CDR3 protein, CDR3 DNA. A D gene is named only where the DNA matches it firmly. Size tells how often a clone was seen (once, few, many) or the class of an expanded clone, and some rows leave it out.

few | TRBJ2-2 | NA | TRBV3-1/TRBV3-2 | CASSQDMRDTGELFF | TGTGCCAGCAGCCAAGATATGAGAGACACCGGGGAGCTGTTTTTT
NA | TRBJ2-3 | NA | TRBV3-1/TRBV3-2 | CASSLSVDTQYF | TGTGCCAGCAGCCTTAGTGTGGATACGCAGTATTTT
NA | TRBJ1-1 | TRBD1 | TRBV2 | CASSEKTGGLNTEAFF | TGTGCCAGCAGTGAAAAGACAGGGGGCTTGAACACTGAAGCTTTCTTT
NA | TRBJ1-5 | NA | TRBV19 | CASSILHRQEGNQPQHF | TGTGCCAGTAGTATTCTTCACCGACAGGAAGGCAATCAGCCCCAGCATTTT
NA | TRBJ1-5 | TRBD1 | TRBV4-2 | CASSQGRGPDKVNQPQHF | TGTGCCAGCAGCCAAGGCAGGGGGCCTGATAAAGTCAATCAGCCCCAGCATTTT
NA | TRBJ1-2 | NA | TRBV9 | CASSPSVGSYGYTF | TGTGCCAGCAGCCCTAGTGTGGGTAGCTATGGCTACACCTTC
NA | TRBJ2-3 | NA | TRBV5-1 | CASSLTIKSSTDTQYF | TGCGCCAGCAGCCTAACTATAAAATCTAGCACAGATACGCAGTATTTT
NA | TRBJ1-1 | NA | TRBV5-5 | CASSLVLGGTEAFF | TGTGCCAGCAGCTTGGTGTTAGGGGGCACTGAAGCTTTCTTT
NA | TRBJ2-7 | NA | TRBV10-2 | CASSDAGPLQYEQYF | TGCGCCAGCAGTGACGCGGGCCCTCTCCAGTACGAGCAGTACTTC
NA | TRBJ2-3 | NA | TRBV2 | CASNPSTDTQYF | TGTGCCAGCAATCCTAGCACAGATACGCAGTATTTT
NA | TRBJ1-1 | NA | TRBV27 | CASSTTGRTEAFF | TGTGCCAGCAGTACAACAGGTCGAACTGAAGCTTTCTTT
few | TRBJ2-3 | NA | TRBV5-1 | CASSLGGGGRPADTQYF | TGCGCCAGCAGCTTGGGGGGCGGGGGCCGCCCGGCAGATACGCAGTATTTT
NA | TRBJ2-1 | TRBD2 | TRBV29-1 | CSVGLAGGSYNEQFF | TGCAGCGTGGGACTAGCGGGGGGCTCCTACAATGAGCAGTTCTTC
NA | TRBJ1-1 | NA | TRBV28 | CASIQGMNTEAFF | TGTGCCAGTATACAGGGAATGAACACTGAAGCTTTCTTT
NA | TRBJ2-6 | NA | TRBV7-9 | CASSSNDRGAPGANVLTF | TGTGCCAGCAGCTCCAACGACCGGGGGGCGCCCGGGGCCAACGTCCTGACTTTC
NA | TRBJ1-1 | NA | TRBV29-1 | CSVDRNTEAFF | TGCAGCGTTGATCGGAACACTGAAGCTTTCTTT
NA | TRBJ2-3 | TRBD2 | TRBV2 | CASSAGRGGLGADTQYF | TGTGCCAGCAGCGCTGGACGGGGGGGCCTTGGCGCAGATACGCAGTATTTT
NA | TRBJ2-5 | TRBD1 | TRBV7-8 | CASSFYSTGGEETQYF | TGTGCCAGCAGCTTCTATAGCACAGGGGGCGAAGAGACCCAGTACTTC
NA | TRBJ1-5 | NA | TRBV9 | CASSASPYSNQPQHF | TGTGCCAGCAGTGCGTCACCCTATAGCAATCAGCCCCAGCATTTT
NA | TRBJ2-7 | TRBD2 | TRBV5-8 | CASSLSLTSGKYEQYF | TGTGCCAGCAGCTTGTCCTTAACTAGCGGGAAGTACGAGCAGTACTTC
NA | TRBJ1-2 | NA | TRBV4-1 | CASSHTEGGGRAYGYTF | TGCGCCAGCAGCCACACTGAAGGAGGTGGAAGGGCCTATGGCTACACCTTC
NA | TRBJ1-2 | NA | TRBV7-8 | CASSLAASGLRGANYGYTF | TGTGCCAGCAGCTTAGCCGCATCGGGACTCCGGGGGGCTAACTATGGCTACACCTTC
NA | TRBJ2-6 | NA | TRBV6-5 | CASRTYVAGANVLTF | TGTGCCAGCAGAACCTACGTGGCTGGGGCCAACGTCCTGACTTTC
NA | TRBJ2-2 | TRBD2 | TRBV10-2 | CASSGLAGAGELFF | TGCGCCAGCAGTGGGCTAGCGGGAGCCGGGGAGCTGTTTTTT
NA | TRBJ1-2 | NA | TRBV2 | CASSADRNYGYTF | TGTGCCAGCAGTGCTGACAGGAACTATGGCTACACCTTC
once | TRBJ1-2 | NA | TRBV9 | CASSVDPGGAQGYTF | TGTGCCAGCAGCGTAGACCCGGGGGGCGCACAGGGCTACACCTTC
NA | TRBJ2-5 | NA | TRBV9 | CASSARRDQETQYF | TGTGCCAGCAGCGCGCGACGGGACCAAGAGACCCAGTACTTC
NA | TRBJ2-1 | TRBD2 | TRBV7-7 | CASSDLGAGTNEQFF | TGTGCCAGCAGCGACCTCGGAGCGGGAACAAATGAGCAGTTCTTC
NA | TRBJ2-1 | NA | TRBV28 | CATRLAYNEQFF | TGTGCCACCCGACTAGCCTACAATGAGCAGTTCTTC